One and the same sample provided the 11 T cell receptor beta chains below, sequenced in a study of cytomegalovirus exposure and HLA in healthy donors. Use of 60 Vbeta and 13 Jbeta primers characterized the PCR. Sequencing was performed with immunoSEQ multiplex PCR; in TCRdb, only in-frame clones are kept and a portion is missing. The table includes around 300,000 clones, about 90% detected once. Sequencing was performed on PBMCs. The receptors come from a young woman in good health and CMV-seronegative.

This chain uses TRBV7-7 with TRBJ1-3; D is unresolved. Germline CDR1 is SSHAT and CDR2 is FNYEAQ (reference sequence). V dropped 1 base and J dropped 1 base, with 8 bases sitting between them. The CDR3 runs to 15 residues. CDR3: CASSLGAGSGNTIYF. For the CDR3, the DNA is TGTGCCAGCAGCTTAGGGGCAGGATCTGGAAACACCATATATTTT.

The chain links TRBV7-9 to TRBJ1-4, with D tentatively TRBD1 (5 bases). There are 14 residues in the CDR3. V was cut by 0 bases and J by 4 bases, with 6 bases left in between. CDR1 and CDR2 from the germline V gene are SEHNR and FQNEAQ (reference sequence). This chain's CDR3 is CASSLAGVNEKLFF. CDR3 bases: TGTGCCAGCAGCTTAGCAGGGGTTAATGAAAAACTGTTTTTT.

V gene TRBV11-2 combines with J gene TRBJ2-5; D perhaps matches TRBD1 (6 bases). TRBJ2-7 explains the end of the DNA better; the J call may be wrong. CDR3 length equals 15 residues. In germline, CDR1 is SGHAT, CDR2 FQNNGV. The CDR3 nucleotides read TGTGCCAGCAGCTTAGCCGGTTTCACCAGGGGCGAGCAGTACTTC. Its translation is CASSLAGFTRGEQYF.

CDR3 amino acids: CAWNNLRAGGSNTGELFF. The CDR3 coding sequence is TGTGCCTGGAACAATCTGAGAGCGGGGGGCTCGAACACCGGGGAGCTGTTTTTT. V is TRBV30 and J is TRBJ2-2; 9 bases match TRBD2. Per germline, CDR1 GTSNPN and CDR2 SVGIG (reference sequence). With 4 bases clipped from V and 0 bases from J, the junction kept 12 bases outside the gene matches. The CDR3 is made up of 18 amino acids.

The chain carries TRBV2 and TRBJ2-1, with 10 positions matching TRBD2. This CDR3 spans 16 amino acids. Germline CDR1 SNHLY, CDR2 FYNNEI. Trimming at V came to 8 bases and at J to 7 bases, leaving 14 bases not matched to a gene. The CDR3 DNA is TGTGCCAGCCCACCCCCCCCAGCGGGGGGGCAAAATGAGCAGTTCTTC. Its protein product is CASPPPPAGGQNEQFF.

The chain employs TRBV29-1 and TRBJ2-6, with TRBD2 matching over 8 bases. Unmatched junction bases numbered 15, after V lost 7 bases and J lost 4 bases. CDR1 is SQVTM and CDR2 is ANQGSEA in the germline V gene. CDR3 size: 17 residues. CDR3 in amino acids: CSAPVRTGGPGANVLTF. The CDR3 DNA is TGCAGCGCCCCAGTGAGAACGGGGGGGCCGGGGGCCAACGTCCTGACTTTC.

This sequence joins TRBV7-3 and TRBJ2-7; 10 nucleotides match TRBD2. Looked up from germline, CDR1 is SGHTA and CDR2 is FQGTGA. The trim removed 1 base at V and 1 base at J, leaving 1 base unmatched. This CDR3 contains 15 residues. The CDR3 bases are TGTGCCAGCAGCTTAAATAGCGGGGGGTCCTACGAGCAGTACTTC. This gives the protein CASSLNSGGSYEQYF. The full variable domain, with the rest looked up from reference TRBV7-3 and TRBJ2-7, is GAGVSQTPSNKVTEKGKYVELRCDPISGHTALYWYRQSLGQGPEFLIYFQGTGAADDSGLPNDRFFAVRPEGSVSTLKIQRTERGDSAVYLCASSLNSGGSYEQYFGPGTRLTVT.

This clone has only one observation. The chain is built from TRBV5-1 and TRBJ2-1, with TRBD2 identical over 10 bases. The CDR3 runs to 16 residues. The J segment lost 2 bases and the V segment lost 1 base, leaving 3 bases of the junction unmatched. Germline loops: CDR1 SGHRS, CDR2 YFSETQ. The CDR3 coding sequence is TGCGCCAGCAGCTTGTTTAGCGGGGGGCCCTACAATGAGCAGTTCTTC. Protein product: CASSLFSGGPYNEQFF.

The gene calls are TRBV15 and TRBJ1-5; maybe TRBD1 (6 bases). Germline V gene lookup returns CDR1 LNHNV and CDR2 YYDKDF (reference sequence). The V gene lost 5 bases and the J gene lost 4 bases, with 9 bases spanning the gap. The CDR3 consists of 13 residues. CDR3 bases: TGTGCCACCAGCCCCGACAGGAATCAGCCCCAGCATTTT. This translates into CATSPDRNQPQHF.

This clone showed up just a few times. The chain carries TRBV6-6 and TRBJ1-5; TRBD1 agrees at 7 bases. The germline CDR1 and CDR2 sequences are MNHNY and SVGAGI (reference sequence). The CDR3 totals 14 residues. V shed 5 bases, J shed 1 base, and the junction held 2 bases outside the gene matches. The CDR3 DNA reads as TGTGCCAGCAGTCTCAGGGGGAGCAATCAGCCCCAGCATTTT. This encodes CASSLRGSNQPQHF.

For the CDR3, the DNA is TGCGCCAGCAGCCACCTCACGGGACAGGGTACGAAGACCCAGTACTTC. Translated, it gives CASSHLTGQGTKTQYF. The chain has TRBV4-1 and TRBJ2-5, with 9 nucleotides matching TRBD1. The CDR3 is 16 amino acids. The junction had 11 bases not matched to a gene; V was cut back by 3 bases and J by 6 bases. The germline V gene encodes CDR1 MGHRA and CDR2 YSYEKL.